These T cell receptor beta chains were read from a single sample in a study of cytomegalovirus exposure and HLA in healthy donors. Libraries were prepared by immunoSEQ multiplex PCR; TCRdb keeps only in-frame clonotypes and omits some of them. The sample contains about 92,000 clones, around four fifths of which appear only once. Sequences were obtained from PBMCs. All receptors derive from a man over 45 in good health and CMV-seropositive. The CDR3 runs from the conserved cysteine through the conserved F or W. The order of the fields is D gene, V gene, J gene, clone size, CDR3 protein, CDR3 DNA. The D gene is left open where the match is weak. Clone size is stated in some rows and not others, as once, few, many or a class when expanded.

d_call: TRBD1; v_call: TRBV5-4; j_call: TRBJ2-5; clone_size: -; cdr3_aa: CASSSGQVGETQYF; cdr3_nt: TGTGCCAGCAGCTCCGGACAGGTCGGAGAGACCCAGTACTTC
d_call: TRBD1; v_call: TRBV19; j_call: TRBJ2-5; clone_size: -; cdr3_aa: CASSILGTEETQYF; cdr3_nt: TGTGCCAGTAGTATCTTGGGGACAGAAGAGACCCAGTACTTC
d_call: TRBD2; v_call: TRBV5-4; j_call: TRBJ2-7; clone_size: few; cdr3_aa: CASSLGSPAGGYEQYF; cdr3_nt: TGTGCCAGCAGCTTGGGCTCTCCAGCGGGGGGATACGAGCAGTACTTC
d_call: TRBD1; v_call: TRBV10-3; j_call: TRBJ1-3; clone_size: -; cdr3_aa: CAMTGEGNTIYF; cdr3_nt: TGTGCCATGACAGGGGAAGGAAACACCATATATTTT
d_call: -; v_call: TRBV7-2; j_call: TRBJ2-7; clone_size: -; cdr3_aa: CASSLSGINEQYF; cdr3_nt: TGTGCCAGCAGCTTATCAGGGATAAACGAGCAGTACTTC
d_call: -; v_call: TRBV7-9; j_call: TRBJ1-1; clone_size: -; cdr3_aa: CASSSHRDTEAFF; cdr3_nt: TGTGCCAGCAGCTCCCACAGGGACACTGAAGCTTTCTTT
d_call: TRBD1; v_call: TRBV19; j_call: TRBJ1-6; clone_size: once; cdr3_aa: CASSAQGGGSPLHF; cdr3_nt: TGTGCCAGTAGTGCCCAGGGGGGCGGTTCACCCCTCCACTTT
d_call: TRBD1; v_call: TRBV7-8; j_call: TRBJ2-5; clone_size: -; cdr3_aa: CASSLVETGGAQYF; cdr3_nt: TGTGCCAGCAGCTTAGTGGAGACAGGGGGGGCCCAGTACTTC
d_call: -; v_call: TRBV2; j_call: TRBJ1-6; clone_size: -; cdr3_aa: CASSDMGWNSPLHF; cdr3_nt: TGTGCCAGCAGTGATATGGGCTGGAATTCACCCCTCCACTTT
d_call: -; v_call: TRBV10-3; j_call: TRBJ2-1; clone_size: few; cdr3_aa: CAISESRDTNEQFF; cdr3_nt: TGTGCCATCAGTGAGTCTAGGGACACCAATGAGCAGTTCTTC
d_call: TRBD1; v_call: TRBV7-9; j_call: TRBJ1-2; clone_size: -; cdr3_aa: CSSSSRGQPYGYTF; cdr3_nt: TGTTCCAGCAGCTCGCGGGGACAGCCCTATGGCTACACCTTC
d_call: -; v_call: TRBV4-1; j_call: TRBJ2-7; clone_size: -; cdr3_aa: CASSYSWDILSYEQYF; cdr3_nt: TGCGCCAGCAGCTACTCCTGGGACATCCTCTCCTACGAGCAGTACTTC
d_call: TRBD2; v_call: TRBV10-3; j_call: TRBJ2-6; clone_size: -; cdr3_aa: CAISGQRGSGANVLTF; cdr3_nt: TGTGCCATCAGTGGGCAGCGGGGCTCTGGGGCCAACGTCCTGACTTTC
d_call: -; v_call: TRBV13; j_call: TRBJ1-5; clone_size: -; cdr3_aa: CVSSLGQVHQPQHF; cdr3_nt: TGTGTCAGCAGCTTGGGCCAGGTTCATCAGCCCCAGCATTTT
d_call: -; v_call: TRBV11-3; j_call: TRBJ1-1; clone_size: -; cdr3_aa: CASSLGSPGEAFF; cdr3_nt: TGTGCCAGCAGCTTAGGCTCTCCAGGGGAAGCTTTCTTT
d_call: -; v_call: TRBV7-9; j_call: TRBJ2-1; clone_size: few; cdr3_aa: CASSVNVGVSYNEQFF; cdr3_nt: TGTGCCAGCAGCGTGAATGTGGGCGTCTCCTACAATGAGCAGTTCTTC
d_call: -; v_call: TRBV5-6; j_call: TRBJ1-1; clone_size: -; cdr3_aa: CASSPGREGLNTEAFF; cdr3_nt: TGTGCCAGCAGCCCCGGACGGGAGGGCCTGAACACTGAAGCTTTCTTT
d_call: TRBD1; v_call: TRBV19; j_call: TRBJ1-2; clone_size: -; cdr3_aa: CASRETGQGNYGYTF; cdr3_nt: TGTGCCAGTAGGGAGACGGGACAGGGGAACTATGGCTACACCTTC
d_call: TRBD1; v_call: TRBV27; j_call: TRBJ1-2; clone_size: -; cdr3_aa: CASSPTGTGNGYTF; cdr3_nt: TGTGCCAGCAGCCCAACCGGGACAGGGAATGGCTACACCTTC
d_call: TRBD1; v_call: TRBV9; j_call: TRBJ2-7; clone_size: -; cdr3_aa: CASSVSAGGPNEQYF; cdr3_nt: TGTGCCAGCAGCGTATCGGCAGGGGGCCCGAACGAGCAGTACTTC
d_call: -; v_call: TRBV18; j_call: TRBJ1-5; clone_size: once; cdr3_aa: CASSPGRATSNQPQHF; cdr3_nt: TGTGCCAGCTCACCGGGGAGGGCGACAAGCAATCAGCCCCAGCATTTT
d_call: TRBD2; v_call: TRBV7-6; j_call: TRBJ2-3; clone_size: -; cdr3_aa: CASSLAPSGSTDTQYF; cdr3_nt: TGTGCCAGCAGCTTAGCGCCTAGCGGGAGCACAGATACGCAGTATTTT
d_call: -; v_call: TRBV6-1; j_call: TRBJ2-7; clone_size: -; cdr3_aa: CASSLDRLYEQYF; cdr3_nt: TGTGCCAGCAGTTTGGACAGACTATACGAGCAGTACTTC
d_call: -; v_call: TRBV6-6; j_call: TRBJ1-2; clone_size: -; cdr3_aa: CASSYSRNRADGYTF; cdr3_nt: TGTGCCAGCAGTTACTCTCGTAACAGGGCGGATGGCTACACCTTC
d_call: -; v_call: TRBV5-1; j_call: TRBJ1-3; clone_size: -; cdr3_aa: CASSLASSSGNTIYF; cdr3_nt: TGCGCCAGCAGCTTGGCGTCGAGCTCTGGAAACACCATATATTTT
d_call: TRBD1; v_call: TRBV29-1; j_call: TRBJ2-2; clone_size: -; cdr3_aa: CSALVHDRGRNTGELFF; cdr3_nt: TGCAGCGCCCTGGTCCACGACAGGGGGCGGAACACCGGGGAGCTGTTTTTT
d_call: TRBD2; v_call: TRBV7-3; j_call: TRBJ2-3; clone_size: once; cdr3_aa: CASSLAHLGTSGDTQYF; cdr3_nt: TGTGCCAGCAGCTTAGCGCACCTTGGGACTAGCGGTGATACGCAGTATTTT
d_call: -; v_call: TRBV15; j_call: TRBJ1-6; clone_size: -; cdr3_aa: CATSRGGRPLHF; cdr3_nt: TGTGCCACCAGCAGAGGAGGCAGACCCCTCCACTTT
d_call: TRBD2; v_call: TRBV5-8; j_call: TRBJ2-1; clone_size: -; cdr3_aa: CASSRGGDSYNEQFF; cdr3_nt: TGTGCCAGCAGCCGGGGGGGGGACTCCTACAATGAGCAGTTCTTC
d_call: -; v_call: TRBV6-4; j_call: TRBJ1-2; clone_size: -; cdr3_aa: CAPEGGVFYGYTF; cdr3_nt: TGTGCCCCCGAAGGGGGGGTCTTCTATGGCTACACCTTC
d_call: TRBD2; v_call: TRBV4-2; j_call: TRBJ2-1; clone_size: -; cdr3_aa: CASSQDDSGGAGEQFF; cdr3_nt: TGTGCCAGCAGCCAAGATGACAGCGGGGGGGCGGGTGAGCAGTTCTTC
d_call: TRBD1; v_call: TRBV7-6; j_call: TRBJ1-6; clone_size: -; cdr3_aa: CASSARRTGENSPLHF; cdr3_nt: TGTGCCAGCAGCGCACGAAGGACAGGGGAGAATTCACCCCTCCACTTT
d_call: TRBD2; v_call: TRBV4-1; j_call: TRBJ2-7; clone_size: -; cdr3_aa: CASSQDPGLAGGYSYEQYF; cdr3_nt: TGCGCCAGCAGCCAAGATCCCGGACTAGCGGGGGGGTACTCCTACGAGCAGTACTTC
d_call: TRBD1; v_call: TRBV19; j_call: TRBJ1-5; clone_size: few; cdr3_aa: CASSPQSGTAYQPQNF; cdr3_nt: TGTGCCAGTAGCCCGCAATCCGGGACAGCATATCAGCCCCAGAATTTT
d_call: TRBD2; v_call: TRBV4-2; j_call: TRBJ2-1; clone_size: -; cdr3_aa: CASSRSRASGGNEQFF; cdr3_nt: TGTGCCAGCAGCCGGAGCCGGGCTAGCGGGGGGAATGAGCAGTTCTTC
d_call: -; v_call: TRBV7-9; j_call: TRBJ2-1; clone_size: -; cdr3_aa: CASSPRQGRDEQFF; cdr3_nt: TGTGCCAGCAGCCCCAGACAGGGGAGGGATGAGCAGTTCTTC
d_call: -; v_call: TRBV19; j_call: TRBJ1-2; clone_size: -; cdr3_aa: CASSIVYKGTNYGYTF; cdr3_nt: TGTGCCAGTAGTATCGTTTATAAAGGGACAAACTATGGCTACACCTTC
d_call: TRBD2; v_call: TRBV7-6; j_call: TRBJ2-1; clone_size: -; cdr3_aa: CASSSGLAGGPSNEQFF; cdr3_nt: TGTGCCAGCAGCTCCGGACTAGCGGGGGGGCCGAGTAATGAGCAGTTCTTC